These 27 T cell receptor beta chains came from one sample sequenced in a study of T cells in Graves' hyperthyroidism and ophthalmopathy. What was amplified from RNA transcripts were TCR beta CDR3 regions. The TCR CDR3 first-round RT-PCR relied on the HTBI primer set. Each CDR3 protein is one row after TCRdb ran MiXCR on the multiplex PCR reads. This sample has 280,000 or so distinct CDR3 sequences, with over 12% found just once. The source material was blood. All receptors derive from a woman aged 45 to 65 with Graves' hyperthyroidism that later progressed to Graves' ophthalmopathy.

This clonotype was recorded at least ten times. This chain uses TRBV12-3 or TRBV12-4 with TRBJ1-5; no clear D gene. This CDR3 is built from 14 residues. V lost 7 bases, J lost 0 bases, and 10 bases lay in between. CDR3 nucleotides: TGTGCCAGCACCCCTTCGGTTAGCAATCAGCCCCAGCATTTT. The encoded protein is CASTPSVSNQPQHF.

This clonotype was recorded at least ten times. CDR3 sequence reads: CSARDPVGSGNEQFF. CDR3 nucleotide sequence: TGCAGTGCTAGAGATCCTGTCGGGAGCGGTAATGAGCAGTTCTTC. The chain employs TRBV20-1 and TRBJ2-1, with D tentatively TRBD2 (6 bases). Germline V CDR1 and CDR2: DFQATT, SNEGSKA (reference sequence). V was clipped by 0 bases and J by 7 bases, with 16 bases between them. This CDR3 comprises 15 residues.

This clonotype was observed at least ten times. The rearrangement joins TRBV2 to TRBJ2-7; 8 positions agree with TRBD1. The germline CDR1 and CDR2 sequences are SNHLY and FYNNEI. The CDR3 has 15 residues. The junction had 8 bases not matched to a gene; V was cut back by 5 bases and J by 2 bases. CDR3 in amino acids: CASSNPGGIPYEQYF. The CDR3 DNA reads TGTGCCAGCAGTAACCCAGGGGGCATCCCCTACGAGCAGTACTTC.

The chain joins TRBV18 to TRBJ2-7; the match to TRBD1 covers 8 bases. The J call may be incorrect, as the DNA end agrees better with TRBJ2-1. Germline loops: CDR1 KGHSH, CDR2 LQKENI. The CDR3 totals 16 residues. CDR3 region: CASSPGPGGASYEQFF. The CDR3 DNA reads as TGTGCCAGCTCACCAGGCCCAGGGGGCGCTTCTTACGAGCAGTTCTTC.

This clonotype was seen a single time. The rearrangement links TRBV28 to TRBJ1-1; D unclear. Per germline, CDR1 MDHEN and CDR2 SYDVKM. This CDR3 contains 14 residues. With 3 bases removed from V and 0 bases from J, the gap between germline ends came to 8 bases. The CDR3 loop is CASSLGALNTEAFF. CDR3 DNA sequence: TGTGCCAGCAGTTTGGGAGCCCTGAACACTGAAGCTTTCTTT.

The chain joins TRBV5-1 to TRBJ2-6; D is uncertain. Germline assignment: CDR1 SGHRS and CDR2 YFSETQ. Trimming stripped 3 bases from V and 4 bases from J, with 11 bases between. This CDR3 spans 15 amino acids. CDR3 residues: CASSSLPGGANVLTF. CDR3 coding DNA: TGCGCCAGCAGCTCCCTCCCAGGCGGGGCCAACGTCCTGACTTTC.

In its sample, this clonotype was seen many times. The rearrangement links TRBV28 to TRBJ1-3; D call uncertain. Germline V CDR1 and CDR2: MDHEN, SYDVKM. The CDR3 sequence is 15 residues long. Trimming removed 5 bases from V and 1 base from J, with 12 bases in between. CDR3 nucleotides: TGTGCCAGCAGTCCTCCTGTAGAATCTGGAAACACCATATATTTT. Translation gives CASSPPVESGNTIYF. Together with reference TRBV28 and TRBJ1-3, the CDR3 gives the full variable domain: DVKVTQSSRYLVKRTGEKVFLECVQDMDHENMFWYRQDPGLGLRLIYFSYDVKMKEKGDIPEGYSVSREKKERFSLILESASTNQTSMYLCASSPPVESGNTIYFGEGSWLTVV.

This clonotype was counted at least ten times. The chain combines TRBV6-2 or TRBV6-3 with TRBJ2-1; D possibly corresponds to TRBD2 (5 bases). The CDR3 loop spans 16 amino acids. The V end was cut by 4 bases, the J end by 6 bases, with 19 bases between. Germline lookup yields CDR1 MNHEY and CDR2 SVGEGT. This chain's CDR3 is CASSSGVLILLNEQFF. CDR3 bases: TGTGCCAGCAGTTCCGGGGTGTTAATACTCCTCAATGAGCAGTTCTTC.

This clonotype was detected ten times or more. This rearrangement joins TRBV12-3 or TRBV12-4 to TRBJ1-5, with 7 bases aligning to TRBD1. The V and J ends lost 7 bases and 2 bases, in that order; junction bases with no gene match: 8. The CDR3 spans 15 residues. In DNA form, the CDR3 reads TGTGCCAGCAAGGGAGGGGGCGCGGGCAATCAGCCCCAGCATTTT. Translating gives CASKGGGAGNQPQHF.

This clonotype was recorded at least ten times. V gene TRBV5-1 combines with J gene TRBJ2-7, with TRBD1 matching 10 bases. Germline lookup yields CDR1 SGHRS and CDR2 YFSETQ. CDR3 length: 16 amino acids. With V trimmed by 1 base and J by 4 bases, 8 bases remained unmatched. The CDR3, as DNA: TGCGCCAGCAGCTTGACCTCCGGGACAGGGGTGTACGAGCAGTACTTC. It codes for CASSLTSGTGVYEQYF.

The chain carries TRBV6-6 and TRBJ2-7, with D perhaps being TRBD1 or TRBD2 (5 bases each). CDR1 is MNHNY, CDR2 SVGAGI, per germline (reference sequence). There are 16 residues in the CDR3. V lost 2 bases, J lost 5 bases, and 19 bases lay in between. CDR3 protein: CASSYPPTGTPDEQYF. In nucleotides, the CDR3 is TGTGCCAGCAGTTACCCTCCGACCGGGACCCCCGACGAGCAGTACTTC.

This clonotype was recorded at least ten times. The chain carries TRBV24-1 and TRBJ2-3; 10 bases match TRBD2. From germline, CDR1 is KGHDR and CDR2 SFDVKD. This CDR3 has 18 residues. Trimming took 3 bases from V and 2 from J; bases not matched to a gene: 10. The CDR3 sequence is CATSDRSSGSLPTDTQYF. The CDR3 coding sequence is TGTGCCACCAGTGATCGGTCTAGCGGGAGCCTTCCCACAGATACGCAGTATTTT.

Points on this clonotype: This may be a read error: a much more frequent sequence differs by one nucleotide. CDR3 coding DNA: TGCGCCAGCAGTTCGGACGGGTTCCGTGACTACACCTTC. It encodes CASSSDGFRDYTF. This sequence joins TRBV10-1 and TRBJ1-2; D remains ambiguous. This CDR3 comprises 13 residues. Germline CDR1 reads WNHNN; CDR2 reads SYGVQD (reference sequence). The germline V and J ends were trimmed by 5 bases and 10 bases, with 17 bases remaining between them.

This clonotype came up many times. The CDR3 sequence: CASSRGPEANYGYTF. The CDR3 DNA sequence: TGCGCCAGCAGCAGAGGGCCCGAGGCTAACTATGGCTACACCTTC. The V call is TRBV5-1, the J call TRBJ1-2; D unresolved. V was pared by 4 bases and J by 0 bases, with 13 bases between. Germline V gene data show CDR1 as SGHRS and CDR2 as YFSETQ. The CDR3 has 15 residues. The full variable domain, rest sourced from reference TRBV5-1 and TRBJ1-2, is KAGVTQTPRYLIKTRGQQVTLSCSPISGHRSVSWYQQTPGQGLQFLFEYFSETQRNKGNFPGRFSGRQFSNSRSEMNVSTLELGDSALYLCASSRGPEANYGYTFGSGTRLTVV.

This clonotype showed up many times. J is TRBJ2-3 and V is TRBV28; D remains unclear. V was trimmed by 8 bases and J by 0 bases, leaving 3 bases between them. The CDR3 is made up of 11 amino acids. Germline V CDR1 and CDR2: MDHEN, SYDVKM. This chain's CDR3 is CASGSTDTQYF. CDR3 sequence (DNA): TGTGCCAGCGGTAGCACAGATACGCAGTATTTT.

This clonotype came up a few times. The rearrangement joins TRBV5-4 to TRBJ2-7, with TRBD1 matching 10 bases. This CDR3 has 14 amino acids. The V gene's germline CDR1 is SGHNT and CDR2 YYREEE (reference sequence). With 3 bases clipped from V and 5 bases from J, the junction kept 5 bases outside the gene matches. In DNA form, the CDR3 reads TGTGCCAGCAGCTACAGGACAGGGGGAGACGAGCAGTACTTC. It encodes CASSYRTGGDEQYF. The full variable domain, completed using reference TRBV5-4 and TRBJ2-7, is ETGVTQSPTHLIKTRGQQVTLRCSSQSGHNTVSWYQQALGQGPQFIFQYYREEENGRGNFPPRFSGLQFPNYSSELNVNALELDDSALYLCASSYRTGGDEQYFGPGTRLTVT.

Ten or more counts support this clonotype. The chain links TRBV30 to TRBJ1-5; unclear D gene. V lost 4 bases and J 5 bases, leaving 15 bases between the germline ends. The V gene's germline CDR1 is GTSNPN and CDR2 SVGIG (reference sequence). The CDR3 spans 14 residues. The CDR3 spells CAWKARGGDQPQHF. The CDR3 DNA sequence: TGTGCCTGGAAAGCCAGAGGAGGTGATCAGCCCCAGCATTTT.

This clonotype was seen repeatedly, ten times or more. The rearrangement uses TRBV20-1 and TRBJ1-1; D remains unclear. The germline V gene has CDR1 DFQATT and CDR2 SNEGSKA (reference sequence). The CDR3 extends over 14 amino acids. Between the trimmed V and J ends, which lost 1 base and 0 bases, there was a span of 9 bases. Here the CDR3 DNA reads TGCAGTGCTAGAGTTGCGGGCCTGAACACTGAAGCTTTCTTT. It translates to CSARVAGLNTEAFF.

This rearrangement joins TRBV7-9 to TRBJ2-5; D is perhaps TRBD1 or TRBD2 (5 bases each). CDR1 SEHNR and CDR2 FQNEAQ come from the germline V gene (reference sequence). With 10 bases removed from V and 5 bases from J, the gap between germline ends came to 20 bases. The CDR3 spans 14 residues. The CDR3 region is CATRGSPERETQYF. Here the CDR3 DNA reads TGTGCCACCCGGGGCTCTCCCGAAAGGGAGACCCAGTACTTC.

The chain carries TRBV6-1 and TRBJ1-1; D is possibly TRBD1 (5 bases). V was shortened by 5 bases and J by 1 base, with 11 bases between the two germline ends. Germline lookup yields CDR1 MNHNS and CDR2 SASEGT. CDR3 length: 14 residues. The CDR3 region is CASSRGSSNTEAFF. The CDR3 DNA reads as TGTGCCAGCAGTCGGGGGTCCTCGAACACTGAAGCTTTCTTT.

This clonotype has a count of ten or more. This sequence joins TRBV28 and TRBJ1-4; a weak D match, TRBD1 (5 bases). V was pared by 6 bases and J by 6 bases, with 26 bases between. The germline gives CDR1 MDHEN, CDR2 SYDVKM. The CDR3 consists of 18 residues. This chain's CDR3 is CASSVSRTLKDAHEKLFF. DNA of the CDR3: TGTGCCAGCAGCGTAAGCCGGACACTTAAAGACGCCCATGAAAAACTGTTTTTT.

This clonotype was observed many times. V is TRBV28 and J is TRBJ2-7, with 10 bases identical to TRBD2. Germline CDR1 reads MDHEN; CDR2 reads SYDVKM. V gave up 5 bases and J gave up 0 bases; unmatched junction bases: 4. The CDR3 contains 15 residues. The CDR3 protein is CASSPASGSSYEQYF. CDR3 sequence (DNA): TGTGCCAGCAGTCCCGCTAGCGGGAGCTCCTACGAGCAGTACTTC.

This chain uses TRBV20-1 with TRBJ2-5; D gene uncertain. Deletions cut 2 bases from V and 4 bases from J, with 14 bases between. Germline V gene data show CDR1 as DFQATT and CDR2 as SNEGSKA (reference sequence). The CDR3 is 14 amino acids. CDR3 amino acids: CSARSAKHGETQYF. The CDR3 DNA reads TGCAGTGCTAGATCGGCTAAGCACGGAGAGACCCAGTACTTC.

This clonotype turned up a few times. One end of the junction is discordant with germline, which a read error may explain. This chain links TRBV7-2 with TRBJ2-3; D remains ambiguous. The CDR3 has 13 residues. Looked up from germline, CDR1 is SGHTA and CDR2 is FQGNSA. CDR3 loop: CACSLQFTDTQYF. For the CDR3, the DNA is TGTGCCTGCAGCCTACAGTTCACAGATACGCAGTATTTT. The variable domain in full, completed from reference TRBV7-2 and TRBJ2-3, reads GAGVSQSPSNKVTEKGKDVELRCDPISGHTALYWYRQSLGQGLEFLIYFQGNSAPDKSGLPSDRFSAERTGGSVSTLTIQRTQQEDSAVYLCACSLQFTDTQYFGPGTRLTVL.

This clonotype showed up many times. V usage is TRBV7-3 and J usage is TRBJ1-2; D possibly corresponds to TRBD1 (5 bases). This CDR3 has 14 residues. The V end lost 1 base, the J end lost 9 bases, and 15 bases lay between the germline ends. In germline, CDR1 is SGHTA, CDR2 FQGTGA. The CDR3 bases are TGTGCCAGCAGCTTAAGCAGGGACTCAAGGAGCTACACCTTC. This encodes CASSLSRDSRSYTF.

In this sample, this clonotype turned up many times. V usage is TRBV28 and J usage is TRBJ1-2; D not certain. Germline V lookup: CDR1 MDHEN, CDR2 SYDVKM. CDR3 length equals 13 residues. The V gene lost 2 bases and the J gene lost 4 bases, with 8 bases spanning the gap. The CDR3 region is CASSLRRIYGYTF. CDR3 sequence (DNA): TGTGCCAGCAGTTTAAGGAGAATCTATGGCTACACCTTC.

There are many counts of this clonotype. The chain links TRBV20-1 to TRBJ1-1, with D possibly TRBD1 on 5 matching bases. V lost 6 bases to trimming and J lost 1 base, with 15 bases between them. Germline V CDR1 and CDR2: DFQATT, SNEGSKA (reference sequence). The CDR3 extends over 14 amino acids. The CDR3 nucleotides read TGCAGTGCACAAACAATCCAGGGGAACACTGAAGCTTTCTTT. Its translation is CSAQTIQGNTEAFF.